This is a list of T cell receptor beta chains from one sample in a study of T cells expressing NK-cell markers. TCRdb reanalyzed the 5' RACE reads and collapses them to one entry per CDR3 protein, without DNA. Its table records about 460,000 distinct CDR3 sequences. What was sequenced was blood T cells: a sorted CD56 or NKG2C T cell subset, CD4+ or CD8+ T cells, or bulk PBMC T cells (not recorded which). The receptor set was obtained from a woman in her fifties or sixties in good health. The CDR3 runs from the conserved cysteine through the conserved F or W.

>TRBV7-7|TRBJ2-3
CASSPSAADTQYF
>TRBV4-1|TRBJ1-5
CASSQDRGNYQPQHF
>TRBV29-1|TRBJ2-6
CSVGQGANVLTF
>TRBV27|TRBJ1-3
CASSLSIGSLWDTIYF
>TRBV11-2|TRBJ1-2
CASSPTGDYGYTF
>TRBV5-4|TRBJ2-5
CASSLTVEETQYF
>TRBV30|TRBJ1-6
CAWSGQNNSPLHF
>TRBV5-1|TRBJ2-5
CASSVGLAGSQETQYF
>TRBV7-9|TRBJ2-1
CASRAGGPSEQFF
>TRBV5-1|TRBJ2-1
CASSFIGSGEQFF
>TRBV6-2/TRBV6-3|TRBJ2-5
CASRQDLDRSETQYF
>TRBV7-2|TRBJ2-1
CASSLAGRLAGGEQFF
>TRBV5-1|TRBJ2-1
CASSPGTSPPPHEQFF
>TRBV24-1|TRBJ2-3
CATSASGRFSSTDTQYF
>TRBV28|TRBJ2-3
CASRPSGRGTDTQYF
>TRBV29-1|TRBJ2-7
CSVEVERVPYEQYF
>TRBV5-1|TRBJ2-1
CASSLEVAAYNEQFF
>TRBV12-3/TRBV12-4|TRBJ2-5
CASSLNPLRQTQYF
>TRBV5-1|TRBJ2-1
CASSADRLGVDEQFF
>TRBV20-1|TRBJ2-5
CSARRPALKETQYF
>TRBV24-1|TRBJ1-1
CATSDTFEAFF
>TRBV19|TRBJ2-5
CASSSFGRQGVRETQYF
>TRBV10-2|TRBJ2-2
CASLLAGATGELFF
>TRBV7-9|TRBJ1-2
CASSRDLVNYGYTF
>TRBV12-3/TRBV12-4|TRBJ1-2
CASSLAQGGSRYGYTF
>TRBV3-1|TRBJ2-5
CASSQDLAVETQYF
>TRBV29-1|TRBJ2-2
CSVRTRPGDTGELFF
>TRBV11-2|TRBJ2-5
CASSPSSGQETQYF
>TRBV7-9|TRBJ1-1
CASSSPRGGRVDTEAFF
>TRBV5-1|TRBJ2-6
CASSFGESGANVLTF
>TRBV6-2/TRBV6-3|TRBJ2-1
CASSYSTSGSNEQFF
>TRBV6-1|TRBJ2-5
CASSEGIAGGPLGTQYF
>TRBV24-1|TRBJ2-7
CATSDGSYEQYF
>TRBV5-6|TRBJ2-7
CASSLAVTGGVYEQYF
>TRBV12-3/TRBV12-4|TRBJ1-5
CASSLAGQNNQPQHF
>TRBV5-1|TRBJ2-1
CASSLQGATEVGNEQFF
>TRBV5-6|TRBJ1-1
CASSKRQGSTEAFF
>TRBV27|TRBJ2-7
CASSSIDLPRYEQYF
>TRBV12-1|TRBJ2-1
CASSFSSGDINEQFF
>TRBV20-1|TRBJ2-1
CSATGRASGYYNEQFF
>TRBV5-1|TRBJ2-2
CASSYTGTTNTGELFF
>TRBV12-5|TRBJ2-2
CASREEGRRTGELFF
>TRBV11-3|TRBJ2-3
CASSSGRQGERGTDTQYF
>TRBV19|TRBJ2-3
CVTRGVTDTQYF
>TRBV12-3/TRBV12-4|TRBJ2-2
CASSLRHLTGELFF
>TRBV6-5|TRBJ1-6
CASSFGTGGNSPLHF
>TRBV12-3/TRBV12-4|TRBJ2-1
CASSYGAGGYEQFF
>TRBV7-6|TRBJ1-3
CASSLGPTGFGNTIYF
>TRBV29-1|TRBJ2-2
CSVKRTEPGELFF
>TRBV6-6|TRBJ1-5
CASRPGTGGRGYGNQPQHF
>TRBV12-3/TRBV12-4|TRBJ2-5
CASSLATRGQVTQYF
>TRBV6-1|TRBJ1-2
CASSDTTDYGYTF
>TRBV28|TRBJ2-5
CASQGASGSGETQYF
>TRBV7-9|TRBJ2-1
CASSLGGKGHNEQFF